The source of this T cell receptor (beta chain) is a study of beta chain features in type 1 diabetes. Overall study findings and caveats: There was a possibility that cDNA sequencing over-represented cells with high TCR expression. Patients with Type 1 diabetes showed moderately but significantly shorter TCRB CDR3s in all four CD4+ subsets.

Reverse transcription of all isolated RNA meant that expressed TCRB transcripts were sequenced. Method: immunoSEQ multiplex PCR; TCRdb's copy keeps in-frame clones and lacks some. This sample has 50,000 or so clones, with around 40% found just once. Comments on this clone: Its antigen is as yet unknown.

Germline V gene lookup returns CDR1 MNHEY and CDR2 SVGAGI. Deletions cut 5 bases from V and 0 bases from J, with 8 bases between. This CDR3 has 14 amino acids. The sequence derives from a man aged 25-45 years with type 1 diabetes. The chain carries TRBV6-5 and TRBJ2-1, with a weak D call TRBD1 (5 bases). Sequencing input: Tregs from blood. The CDR3 loop reads CASSRQSSYNEQFF. DNA for the CDR3: TGTGCCAGCAGTCGACAGAGCTCCTACAATGAGCAGTTCTTC.